This entry concerns a single T cell receptor beta chain. Sequenced by immunoSEQ multiplex PCR; TCRdb stores in-frame clones only, minus some. This sample has about 240,000 clones, with around nine tenths found just once. The source of the sample is a study of blood T cell repertoires in COVID-19. Germline-derived CDR1 and CDR2 are SEHNR and FQNEAQ (reference sequence). The CDR3 extends over 18 amino acids. V trimming: 5 bases; J trimming: 3 bases; junction bases outside the gene matches: 12. Sample: PBMCs or T cells enriched from blood (not recorded which). This sequence was found in a woman in her twenties or thirties who had recovered from COVID-19. This chain connects TRBV7-9 to TRBJ2-7; 14 bases match TRBD2. CDR3 sequence: CASSPHVTGTSGSYEQYF. The CDR3, as DNA: TGTGCCAGCAGCCCCCATGTGACCGGGACTAGCGGGAGCTACGAGCAGTACTTC.